This T cell receptor beta chain was sequenced in a study of T cells after yellow fever vaccination. This clonotype showed up many times. TCRdb re-called the 5' RACE reads through MiXCR, storing one row per CDR3 protein. The sample yields over 100,000 distinct CDR3 sequences, 7% to 8.5% seen once. The TCR originated in a man under 40 who received the YFV17D yellow fever vaccine. Material: CD8+ T cells sorted from PBMCs, obtained 45 days after the yellow fever booster vaccination.

As DNA, the CDR3 is TGCAGTGCTAGAGAACCGACAGACCAAGAGACCCAGTACTTC. Protein sequence: CSAREPTDQETQYF. V usage is TRBV20-1 and J usage is TRBJ2-5, with D possibly matching TRBD1 (5 bases). V gave up 0 bases and J gave up 0 bases, with 8 bases separating them. CDR1 and CDR2 (germline): DFQATT, SNEGSKA (reference sequence). The CDR3 loop spans 14 amino acids.